The rows below give T cell receptor beta chains drawn from one sample of a study of shared clonotypes between healthy human individuals. Generated by immunoSEQ multiplex PCR, the TCRdb table keeps only in-frame clones and is missing some. The table has 650,000 to 750,000 clones, roughly 70% seen once. Sequencing was performed on memory CD4+ T cells sorted from blood. These receptors were collected from a woman aged 30 to 39 in good health. Both conserved end residues are part of each CDR3. The D gene is left open where the match is weak. Clone size is not always given. Where it is, it says once, few, many or a class for expanded clones.

V	D	J	size	CDR3	DNA
TRBV5-1	-	TRBJ2-5	-	CASSLIQETQYF	TGCGCCAGCAGCCTTATCCAAGAGACCCAGTACTTC
TRBV7-6	-	TRBJ1-1	many	CASSLSFGGTEAFF	TGTGCCAGCAGCTTATCCTTCGGGGGGACTGAAGCTTTCTTT
TRBV11-2	TRBD1	TRBJ2-7	-	CASSLGGTVLYEQYF	TGTGCCAGCAGCTTGGGTGGGACAGTCCTCTACGAGCAGTACTTC
TRBV19	-	TRBJ1-1	-	CASSAEIYTEAFF	TGTGCCAGTAGTGCCGAGATTTACACTGAAGCTTTCTTT
TRBV5-1	-	TRBJ2-1	-	CASSWTTAEQFF	TGCGCCAGCAGCTGGACGACCGCGGAGCAGTTCTTC
TRBV5-1	TRBD1	TRBJ2-5	once	CASRGGLEETQYF	TGCGCCAGCAGAGGGGGCTTAGAAGAGACCCAGTACTTC
TRBV10-3	-	TRBJ1-2	once	CAISESKQGLSYGYTF	TGTGCCATCAGTGAGTCCAAACAGGGCTTGAGTTATGGCTACACCTTC
TRBV2	TRBD2	TRBJ2-3	-	CASSEALISGRTDTQYF	TGTGCCAGCAGTGAAGCGCTTATTAGCGGGAGGACAGATACGCAGTATTTT
TRBV11-2	-	TRBJ2-7	-	CASSSDRALRRNEQYF	TGTGCCAGCAGCTCCGATCGGGCCCTACGGCGTAACGAGCAGTACTTC
TRBV5-1	-	TRBJ2-5	-	CASSLVADFPMETQYF	TGCGCCAGCAGCTTGGTCGCAGATTTTCCGATGGAGACCCAGTACTTC
TRBV7-2	TRBD2	TRBJ2-7	-	CASSDPYGTSVSYEQYF	TGTGCCAGCAGTGACCCTTACGGGACTAGCGTCTCCTACGAGCAGTACTTC
TRBV5-1	TRBD1	TRBJ2-2	-	CASSWGQATGELFF	TGCGCCAGCAGCTGGGGACAGGCCACCGGGGAGCTGTTTTTT
TRBV2	-	TRBJ2-6	-	CASRRVGPGSGANVLTF	TGTGCCAGCAGGAGGGTAGGCCCTGGTTCTGGGGCCAACGTCCTGACTTTC
TRBV7-8	-	TRBJ2-1	-	CASSFRWEVRNEQFF	TGTGCCAGCAGCTTTCGGTGGGAGGTGCGTAATGAGCAGTTCTTC
TRBV7-3	TRBD2	TRBJ2-1	-	CASSPGLAGADEQFF	TGTGCCAGCAGCCCCGGACTAGCGGGAGCTGATGAGCAGTTCTTC
TRBV18	TRBD2	TRBJ2-3	-	CASCEGTSGTDTQYF	TGTGCCAGCTGCGAGGGGACTAGCGGCACAGATACGCAGTATTTT
TRBV5-4	TRBD1	TRBJ1-1	-	CASSAGQNYNTEAFF	TGTGCCAGCAGCGCGGGACAGAACTATAACACTGAAGCTTTCTTT
TRBV5-1	-	TRBJ1-1	-	CASSFGMGNTEAFF	TGCGCCAGCAGCTTCGGGATGGGGAACACTGAAGCTTTCTTT
TRBV29-1	-	TRBJ1-2	-	CSIPLRRGYTF	TGCAGCATCCCCTTAAGACGGGGCTACACCTTC
TRBV5-8	TRBD2	TRBJ2-5	-	CASSPGLAGQETQYF	TGTGCCAGCAGCCCGGGACTAGCGGGCCAAGAGACCCAGTACTTC
TRBV2	-	TRBJ2-3	-	CASSERTGTDTQYF	TGTGCCAGCAGTGAACGGACGGGAACAGATACGCAGTATTTT
TRBV5-4	-	TRBJ2-2	few	CASSLDTTSITGELFF	TGTGCCAGCAGCTTGGACACAACCTCGATCACCGGGGAGCTGTTTTTT
TRBV2	-	TRBJ2-2	-	CASNLWSQAGELFF	TGTGCCAGCAATCTCTGGTCCCAAGCTGGGGAGCTGTTTTTT
TRBV19	TRBD1	TRBJ1-1	-	CASSKGKGAPTLNTEAFF	TGTGCCAGTAGTAAGGGTAAGGGGGCGCCTACCTTAAACACTGAAGCTTTCTTT
TRBV2	TRBD1	TRBJ1-2	-	CASSGLQGAYGYTF	TGTGCCAGCAGTGGGCTCCAGGGGGCGTATGGCTACACCTTC
TRBV5-1	TRBD2	TRBJ2-2	few	CASSLGLAGGTGELFF	TGCGCCAGCAGCTTGGGACTAGCGGGAGGCACCGGGGAGCTGTTTTTT
TRBV19	TRBD1	TRBJ1-5	-	CASSEDRKNQPQHF	TGTGCCAGCAGCGAGGACAGGAAAAATCAGCCCCAGCATTTT
TRBV2	-	TRBJ1-5	once	CASKSQLGTNQPQHF	TGTGCCAGCAAGAGCCAGTTGGGGACGAATCAGCCCCAGCATTTT
TRBV6-6	-	TRBJ2-7	-	CASSYSSQGYEQYF	TGTGCCAGCAGTTACTCGTCACAGGGTTACGAGCAGTACTTC
TRBV29-1	TRBD1	TRBJ1-2	-	CSVEQGAGGYTF	TGCAGCGTTGAGCAGGGGGCTGGTGGCTACACCTTC
TRBV6-1	-	TRBJ1-4	-	CASSAPWGEKLFF	TGTGCCAGCAGTGCCCCTTGGGGGGAAAAACTGTTTTTT
TRBV29-1	TRBD2	TRBJ2-7	-	CSVEGSGRAFEQYF	TGCAGCGTTGAGGGTAGCGGGAGGGCTTTCGAGCAGTACTTC
TRBV5-1	-	TRBJ1-3	-	CASSKAGGNTIYF	TGCGCCAGCAGTAAGGCGGGAGGAAACACCATATATTTT
TRBV2	TRBD2	TRBJ2-2	-	CAGRLAGNTGELFF	TGTGCCGGAAGACTAGCGGGGAACACCGGGGAGCTGTTTTTT
TRBV28	-	TRBJ2-7	-	CASREGPYEQYF	TGTGCCAGCAGGGAAGGGCCTTACGAGCAGTACTTC
TRBV5-4	TRBD1	TRBJ2-7	-	CASSLGQGPPLYEQYF	TGTGCCAGCAGCTTGGGACAGGGGCCGCCCCTCTACGAGCAGTACTTC
TRBV4-2	-	TRBJ1-2	once	CASSQANRLANYGYTF	TGTGCCAGCAGCCAAGCTAATCGATTAGCTAACTATGGCTACACCTTC
TRBV5-4	TRBD2	TRBJ2-7	few	CASSGGLAGFYEQYF	TGTGCCAGCAGCGGGGGACTAGCGGGGTTCTACGAGCAGTACTTC
TRBV7-2	-	TRBJ1-3	-	CASSLVAGSGNTIYF	TGTGCCAGCAGCTTAGTAGCGGGGTCCGGAAACACCATATATTTT
TRBV27	-	TRBJ1-1	-	CASSSYGGAREAFF	TGTGCCAGCAGTTCCTACGGGGGGGCCCGTGAAGCTTTCTTT
TRBV7-8	TRBD1	TRBJ2-7	-	CASNAKQGSYEQYF	TGTGCCAGCAACGCAAAACAGGGGTCCTACGAGCAGTACTTC
TRBV14	TRBD1	TRBJ1-2	few	CASSQALSGTGEGYTF	TGTGCCAGCAGCCAAGCGTTATCCGGGACAGGGGAGGGCTACACCTTC
TRBV5-1	TRBD2	TRBJ2-7	few	CASSGREEDEQYF	TGCGCCAGCAGCGGGAGGGAGGAAGACGAGCAGTACTTC
TRBV30	-	TRBJ2-1	-	CAWTGSDNEQFF	TGTGCCTGGACAGGGTCAGACAATGAGCAGTTCTTC
TRBV6-6	TRBD2	TRBJ2-5	many	CASSPRLAGDQETQYF	TGTGCCAGCAGTCCCCGACTAGCGGGAGACCAAGAGACCCAGTACTTC
TRBV2	TRBD1	TRBJ2-7	-	CASSDRVSSYEQYF	TGTGCCAGCAGCGACAGGGTGAGCTCCTACGAGCAGTACTTC
TRBV13	-	TRBJ2-7	-	CASSLEGGGTYEQYF	TGTGCCAGCAGCTTAGAAGGCGGAGGGACCTACGAGCAGTACTTC
TRBV19	-	TRBJ2-4	-	CASSPRDSKNIQYF	TGTGCCAGTAGCCCCCGGGACTCCAAAAACATTCAGTACTTC
TRBV28	-	TRBJ2-6	-	CASSLYPRISGANVLTF	TGTGCCAGCAGTTTATACCCTAGGATCTCTGGGGCCAACGTCCTGACTTTC
TRBV10-2	-	TRBJ1-6	-	CASRLTGNYNSPLHF	TGCGCCAGCCGACTCACAGGGAACTATAATTCACCCCTCCACTTT
TRBV9	-	TRBJ2-3	few	CASSVGTDTQYF	TGTGCCAGCAGCGTAGGCACAGATACGCAGTATTTT